Described below is a single T cell receptor (beta chain) sequence and its context. TCRdb recomputed calls from the RT-PCR reads with MiXCR, one row per CDR3 protein. The sample holds 150,000 to 200,000 distinct CDR3 sequences, 10% to 15% seen once. This entry is derived from a study of response to subunit inactivated influenza vaccine. The sample also formed part of further work on T cells expressing NK-cell markers. According to that study: Generation of TCR beta cDNA was performed by 5'RACE template switching incorporating UMIs.

The sample in question was CD8+ T cells sorted from PBMCs, obtained approximately 12 days after vaccination. The sequence derives from a man between 45 and 60 years old who received an inactivated influenza vaccine.

The CDR3 sequence is CASSPRLAGHTGELFF. CDR3 in DNA: TGTGCCAGCAGCCCCAGGCTAGCGGGGCACACCGGGGAGCTGTTTTTT. The rearrangement uses TRBV3-1 and TRBJ2-2; 9 positions match TRBD2. This CDR3 contains 16 residues. The junction had 6 bases not matched to a gene; V was cut back by 4 bases and J by 3 bases. In germline, CDR1 is LGHDT, CDR2 YNNKEL (reference sequence).